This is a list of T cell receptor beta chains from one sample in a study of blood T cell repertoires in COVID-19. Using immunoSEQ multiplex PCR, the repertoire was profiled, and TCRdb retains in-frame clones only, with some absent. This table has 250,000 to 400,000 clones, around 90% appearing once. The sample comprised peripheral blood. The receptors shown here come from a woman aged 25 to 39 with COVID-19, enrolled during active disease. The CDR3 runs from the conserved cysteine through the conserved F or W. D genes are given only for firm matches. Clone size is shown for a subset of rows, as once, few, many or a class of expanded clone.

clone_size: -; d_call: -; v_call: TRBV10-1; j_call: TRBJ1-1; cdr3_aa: CASSAGRGGTEAFF; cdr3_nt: TGCGCCAGCAGTGCAGGCAGGGGTGGCACTGAAGCTTTCTTT
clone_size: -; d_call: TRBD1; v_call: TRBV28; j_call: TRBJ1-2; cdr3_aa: CASSINRGNYGYTF; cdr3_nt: TGTGCCAGCAGTATCAACAGGGGAAACTATGGCTACACCTTC
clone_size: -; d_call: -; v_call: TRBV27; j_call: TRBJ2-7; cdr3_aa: CASSPGTGAWEQYF; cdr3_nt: TGTGCCAGCAGTCCCGGGACTGGGGCCTGGGAGCAGTACTTC
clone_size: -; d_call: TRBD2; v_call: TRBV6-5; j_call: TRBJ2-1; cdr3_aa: CASNRLAGGNEQFF; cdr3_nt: TGTGCCAGCAACCGACTAGCGGGAGGAAATGAGCAGTTCTTC
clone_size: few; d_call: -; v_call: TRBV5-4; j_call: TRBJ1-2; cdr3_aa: CASRRDITSYGYTF; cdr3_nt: TGTGCCAGCAGACGTGACATCACCTCATATGGCTACACCTTC
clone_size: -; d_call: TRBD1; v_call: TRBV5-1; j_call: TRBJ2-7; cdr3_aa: CASRTGQGVIYEQYF; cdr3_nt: TGCGCCAGCAGGACGGGGCAGGGGGTTATCTACGAGCAGTACTTC
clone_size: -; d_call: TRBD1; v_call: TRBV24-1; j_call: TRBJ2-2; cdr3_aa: CATSERTGMTGELFF; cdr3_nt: TGTGCCACCAGTGAACGGACAGGGATGACCGGGGAGCTGTTTTTT
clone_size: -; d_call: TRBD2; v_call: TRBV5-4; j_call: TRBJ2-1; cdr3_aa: CASSLVLAGYNEQFF; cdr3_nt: TGTGCCAGCAGCTTGGTGTTAGCGGGCTACAATGAGCAGTTCTTC
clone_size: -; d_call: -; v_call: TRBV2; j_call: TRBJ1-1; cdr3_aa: CAWTGRVAEAFF; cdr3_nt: TGTGCCTGGACGGGGAGGGTAGCTGAAGCTTTCTTT
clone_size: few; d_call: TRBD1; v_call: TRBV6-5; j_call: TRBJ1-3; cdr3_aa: CASSYSPTGGLDTIYF; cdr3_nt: TGTGCCAGCAGTTACTCGCCGACAGGGGGATTGGACACCATATATTTT
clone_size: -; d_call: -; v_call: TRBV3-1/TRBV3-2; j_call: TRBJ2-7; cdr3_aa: CASSQVETGPYEQYF; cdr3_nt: TGTGCCAGCAGCCAAGTGGAGACTGGTCCCTACGAGCAGTACTTC